What follows describes a single T cell receptor (beta chain). The sample originates from a study of blood T cell repertoires in COVID-19. About the research overall: Acute and convalescent COVID-19 samples came from the United States, Italy and Spain. From T cells, B-cell-depleted T cells, or PBMCs came the material, which was cDNA or gDNA.

This CDR3 comprises 15 residues. Germline V gives CDR1 SGHAT, CDR2 FQNNGV. The ends were cut back, 5 bases at V and 0 bases at J, with 12 bases in the middle. Per the original data handling: Amplification with reference gene primers provided the estimates of nucleated cell counts. Measured with immunoSEQ multiplex PCR; TCRdb has only the in-frame clones, and not every one. The DNA gave D and trimming, while V, J and clone size come from that table. The sample carries 210,000 or so clones, 70% to 90% recorded once. The sample comprised peripheral blood. V gene TRBV11-2 combines with J gene TRBJ2-3; a possible D gene is TRBD1 (5 bases). The sequence was obtained from a woman younger than 35 who had recovered from COVID-19. The CDR3 is CASSPNWGSTDTQYF. The CDR3 DNA reads TGTGCCAGCAGCCCTAATTGGGGCAGCACAGATACGCAGTATTTT.